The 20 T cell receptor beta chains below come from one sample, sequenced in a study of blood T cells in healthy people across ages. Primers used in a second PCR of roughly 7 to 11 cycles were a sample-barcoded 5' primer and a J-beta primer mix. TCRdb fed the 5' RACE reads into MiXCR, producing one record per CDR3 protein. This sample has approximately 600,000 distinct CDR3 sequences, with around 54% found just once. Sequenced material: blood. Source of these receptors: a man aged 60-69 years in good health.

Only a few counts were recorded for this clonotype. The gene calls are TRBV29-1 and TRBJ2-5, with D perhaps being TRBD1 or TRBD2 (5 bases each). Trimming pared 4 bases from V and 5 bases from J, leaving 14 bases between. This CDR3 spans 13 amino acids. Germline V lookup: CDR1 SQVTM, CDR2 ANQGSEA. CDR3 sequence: CSVGMGPGETQYF. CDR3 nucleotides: TGCAGCGTTGGAATGGGACCGGGGGAGACCCAGTACTTC.

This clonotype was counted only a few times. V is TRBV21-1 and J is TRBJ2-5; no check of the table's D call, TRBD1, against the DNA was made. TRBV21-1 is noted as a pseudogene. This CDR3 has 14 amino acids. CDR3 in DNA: TGTGCCAGCAGCAAATCCCCCGCCAAGGTGACCCAGTACTTC. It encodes CASSKSPAKVTQYF.

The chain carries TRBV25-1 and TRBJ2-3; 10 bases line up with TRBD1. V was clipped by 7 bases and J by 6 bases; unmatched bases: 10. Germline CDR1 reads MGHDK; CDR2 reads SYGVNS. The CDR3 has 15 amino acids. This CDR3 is CASTIPGQGRDTQYF. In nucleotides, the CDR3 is TGTGCCAGCACTATCCCGGGACAGGGGAGGGATACGCAGTATTTT.

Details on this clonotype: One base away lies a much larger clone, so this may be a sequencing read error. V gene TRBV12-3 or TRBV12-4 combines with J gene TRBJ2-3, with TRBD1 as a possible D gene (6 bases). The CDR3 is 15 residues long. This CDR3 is CTSSLEVDRTDTQYF. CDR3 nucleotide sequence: TGTACCAGCAGTTTAGAGGTCGACAGGACAGATACGCAGTATTTT.

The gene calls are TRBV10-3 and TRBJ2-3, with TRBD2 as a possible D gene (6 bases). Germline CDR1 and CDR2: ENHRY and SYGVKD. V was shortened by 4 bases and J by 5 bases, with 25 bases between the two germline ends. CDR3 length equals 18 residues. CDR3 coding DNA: TGTGCCATCAGTGTACTATGGGACTCTCATAAACGGGGAGATACGCAGTATTTT. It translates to CAISVLWDSHKRGDTQYF.

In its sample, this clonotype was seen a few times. This CDR3 reads CASSRDYSQPIRTQYF. CDR3 bases: TGTGCCAGCAGCCGCGACTACTCCCAACCCATACGGACCCAGTACTTC. J is TRBJ2-5 and V is TRBV7-2; the D gene is possibly TRBD2 (5 bases). The CDR3 spans 16 residues. Germline V gene lookup returns CDR1 SGHTA and CDR2 FQGNSA. Trimming removed 5 bases from V and 7 bases from J, with 23 bases in between. The full variable domain, in which reference TRBV7-2 and TRBJ2-5 provide the parts outside the CDR3, is GAGVSQSPSNKVTEKGKDVELRCDPISGHTALYWYRQSLGQGLEFLIYFQGNSAPDKSGLPSDRFSAERTGGSVSTLTIQRTQQEDSAVYLCASSRDYSQPIRTQYFGPGTRLLVL.

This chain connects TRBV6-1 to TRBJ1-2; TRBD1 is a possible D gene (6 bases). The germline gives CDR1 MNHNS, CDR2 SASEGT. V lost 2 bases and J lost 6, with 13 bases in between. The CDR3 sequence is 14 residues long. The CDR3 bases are TGTGCCAGCAGTGAACGTGGGGGCATCGATGGCTACACCTTC. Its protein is CASSERGGIDGYTF.

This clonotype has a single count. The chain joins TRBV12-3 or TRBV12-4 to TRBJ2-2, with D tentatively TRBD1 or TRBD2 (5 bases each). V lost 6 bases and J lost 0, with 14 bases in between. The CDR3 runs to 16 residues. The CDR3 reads CASRQRDGANTGELFF. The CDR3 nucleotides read TGTGCCAGCAGACAAAGGGACGGCGCGAACACCGGGGAGCTGTTTTTT.

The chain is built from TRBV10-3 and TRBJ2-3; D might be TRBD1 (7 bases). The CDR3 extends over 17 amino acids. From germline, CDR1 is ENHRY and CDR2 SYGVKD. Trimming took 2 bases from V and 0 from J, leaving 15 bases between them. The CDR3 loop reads CAISEALQGTSTDTQYF. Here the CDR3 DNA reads TGTGCCATCAGTGAGGCCCTACAGGGGACTAGCACAGATACGCAGTATTTT.

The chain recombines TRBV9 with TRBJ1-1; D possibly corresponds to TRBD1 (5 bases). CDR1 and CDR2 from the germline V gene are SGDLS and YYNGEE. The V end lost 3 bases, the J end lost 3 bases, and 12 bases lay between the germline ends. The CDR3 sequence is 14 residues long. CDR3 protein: CASSGTGTDTEAFF. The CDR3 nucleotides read TGTGCCAGCAGCGGGACCGGGACCGACACTGAAGCTTTCTTT.

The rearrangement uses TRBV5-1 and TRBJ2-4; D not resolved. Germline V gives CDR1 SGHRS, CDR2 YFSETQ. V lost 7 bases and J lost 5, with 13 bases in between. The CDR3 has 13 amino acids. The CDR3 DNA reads TGCGCCAGCGGCTCTGACGGACAAAACATTCAGTACTTC. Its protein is CASGSDGQNIQYF.

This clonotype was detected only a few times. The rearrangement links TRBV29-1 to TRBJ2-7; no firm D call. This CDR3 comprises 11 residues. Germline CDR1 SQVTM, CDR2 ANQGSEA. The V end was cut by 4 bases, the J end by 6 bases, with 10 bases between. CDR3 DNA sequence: TGCAGCGTTGTTGGCTCGCGCGAGCAGTACTTC. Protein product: CSVVGSREQYF.

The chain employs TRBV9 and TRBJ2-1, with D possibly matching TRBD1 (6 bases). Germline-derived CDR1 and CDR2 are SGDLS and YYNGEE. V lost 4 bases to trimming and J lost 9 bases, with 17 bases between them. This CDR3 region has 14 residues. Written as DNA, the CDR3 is TGTGCCAGCAGCCCAGTGACAGGTCGGGGTGAGCAGTTCTTC. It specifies CASSPVTGRGEQFF.

For the CDR3, the DNA is TGTGCCAGCAGCGCTCGGACAGGGCGTGAGCAGTTCTTC. This translates into CASSARTGREQFF. The genes are TRBV9 and TRBJ2-1; the match to TRBD1 covers 8 bases. This CDR3 has 13 residues. The V gene's germline CDR1 is SGDLS and CDR2 YYNGEE. The J segment lost 9 bases and the V segment lost 3 bases, leaving 5 bases of the junction unmatched.

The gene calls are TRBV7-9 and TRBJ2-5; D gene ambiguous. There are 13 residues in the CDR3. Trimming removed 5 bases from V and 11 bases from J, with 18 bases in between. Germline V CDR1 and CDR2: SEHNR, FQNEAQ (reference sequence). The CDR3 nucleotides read TGTGCCAGCAGCCTTGAACTCCAGAGGAAGCAGTACTTC. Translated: CASSLELQRKQYF.

This CDR3 is CASSWDGYEQYF. CDR3 nucleotide sequence: TGTGCCAGCAGCTGGGACGGCTACGAGCAGTACTTC. This rearrangement joins TRBV2 to TRBJ2-7; possibly TRBD1 or TRBD2 for D (5 bases each). Trimming took 6 bases from V and 3 from J, leaving 9 bases between them. CDR1 is SNHLY and CDR2 is FYNNEI in the germline V gene. This CDR3 has 12 residues.

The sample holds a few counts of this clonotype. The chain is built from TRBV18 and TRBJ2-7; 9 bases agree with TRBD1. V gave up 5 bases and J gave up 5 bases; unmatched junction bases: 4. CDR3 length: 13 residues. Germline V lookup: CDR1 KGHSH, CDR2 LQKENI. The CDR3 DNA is TGTGCCAGCTCAGCCGGGACAGGGCACGAGCAGTACTTC. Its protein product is CASSAGTGHEQYF.

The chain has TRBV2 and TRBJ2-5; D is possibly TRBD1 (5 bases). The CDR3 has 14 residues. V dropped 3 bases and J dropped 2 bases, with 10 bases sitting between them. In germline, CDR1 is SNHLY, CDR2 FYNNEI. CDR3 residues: CASSDPNRQETQYF. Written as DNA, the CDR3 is TGTGCCAGCAGTGACCCGAACAGGCAAGAGACCCAGTACTTC.

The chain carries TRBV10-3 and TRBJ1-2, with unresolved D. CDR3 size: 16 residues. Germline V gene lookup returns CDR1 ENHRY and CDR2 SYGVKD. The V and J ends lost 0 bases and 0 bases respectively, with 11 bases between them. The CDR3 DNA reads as TGTGCCATCAGTGAGTCCGAGGGCCAGGCTAACTATGGCTACACCTTC. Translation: CAISESEGQANYGYTF.

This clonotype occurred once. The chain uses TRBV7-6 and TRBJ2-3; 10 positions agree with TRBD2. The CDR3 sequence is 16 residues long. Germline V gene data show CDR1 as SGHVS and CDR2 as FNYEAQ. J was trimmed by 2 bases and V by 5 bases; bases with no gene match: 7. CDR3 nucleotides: TGTGCCAGCAGCCCCCGTAGCGGGGGGAACACAGATACGCAGTATTTT. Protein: CASSPRSGGNTDTQYF.